This T cell receptor (beta chain) was sequenced for a study of cytomegalovirus exposure and HLA in healthy donors. Regarding the study as a whole: The authors confirmed in vitro that a few CMV-associated chains were specific for CMV antigens. Researchers reported from a later analysis that most CMV-associated TCR beta chains appeared HLA-restricted. An observed cluster of highly shared sequence variants was recorded as a likely sequencing artifact. Presence/absence analyses took donor sequencing depth as roughly uniform.

13 Jbeta primers and 60 Vbeta primers were used for the PCR. Assay: immunoSEQ multiplex PCR; the TCRdb copy retains only in-frame clones and omits some. The table shows over 150,000 clones, with under 80% occurring only once. The CDR3 length is 13 residues. CDR1 is MRHNA and CDR2 is SNTAGT in the germline V gene. The V gene lost 6 bases and the J gene lost 0 bases, with 8 bases spanning the gap. Concerning this clone: Its antigen is currently unknown.

Sequenced: PBMCs. The source of this sequence is a man aged 40-55 years in good health and CMV-seronegative. V usage is TRBV6-4 and J usage is TRBJ1-1; the D is unclear. CDR3 nucleotides: TGTGCCAGCAGCTATACAGTGAACACTGAAGCTTTCTTT. This encodes CASSYTVNTEAFF.